The 20 T cell receptor beta chains below come from one sample, sequenced in a study of vaccination and CD4 T cells after COVID-19. Noted treatment: approximately 11-day PBMC culture with coronavirus spike peptide pools or control peptides (ViraFEST assay). No antigen has been identified for these receptors. With the Oncomine TCR Beta short-read assay, DNA from cultured CD4+ T cells was sequenced. One entry per CDR3 protein, called by TCRdb with MiXCR from the PCR reads. This table has 15,000 to 20,000 distinct CDR3 sequences, under 30% appearing once. The material sequenced was cultured CD4+ T cells from blood. The source of these receptors is a human donor with COVID-19.

V and J are TRBV20-1 and TRBJ1-4; TRBD1 matches at 7 bases. V lost 5 bases and J lost 13; bases outside the gene matches: 7. The CDR3 is 11 amino acids. Germline CDR1 and CDR2: DFQATT and SNEGSKA (reference sequence). CDR3 nucleotide sequence: TGCAGTGCTGGGGACAGTCGCCGACTGTTTTTT. This translates into CSAGDSRRLFF.

There are a few counts of this clonotype. This rearrangement joins TRBV7-9 to TRBJ2-1; 7 bases fit TRBD2. The CDR3 runs to 13 residues. The trim removed 4 bases at V and 11 bases at J, leaving 8 bases unmatched. Germline loops: CDR1 SEHNR, CDR2 FQNEAQ (reference sequence). Here the CDR3 DNA reads TGTGCCAGCAGCTCCCCCGGGAGGCCGAAGCAGTTCTTC. Translated, it gives CASSSPGRPKQFF.

This clonotype occurred a few times. The J gene is TRBJ2-6, the V gene TRBV15; no clear D. The CDR3 has 16 residues. V was pared by 0 bases and J by 0 bases, with 6 bases between. Germline CDR1 is LNHNV and CDR2 is YYDKDF (reference sequence). Here the CDR3 reads CATSRDRFSGANVLTF. The CDR3 nucleotides read TGTGCCACCAGCAGAGACCGGTTCTCTGGGGCCAACGTCCTGACTTTC.

DNA of the CDR3: TGCAGTGCTAGCAGGCCCCTCGCCGGGGAGCTGTTTTTT. Its protein is CSASRPLAGELFF. The chain recombines TRBV20-1 with TRBJ2-2, with D unresolved. With 3 bases removed from V and 6 bases from J, the gap between germline ends came to 11 bases. Germline V gene lookup returns CDR1 DFQATT and CDR2 SNEGSKA (reference sequence). This CDR3 contains 13 residues.

The count of this clonotype is one. The chain uses TRBV5-6 and TRBJ2-2, with D uncertain. The CDR3 totals 11 residues. CDR1 and CDR2 (germline): SGHDT, YYEEEE. V dropped 3 bases and J dropped 8 bases, with 5 bases sitting between them. CDR3 loop: CASSSYGELFF. Written as DNA, the CDR3 is TGTGCCAGCAGCTCCTATGGGGAGCTGTTTTTT.

The rearrangement uses TRBV6-5 and TRBJ1-5; 9 bases map to TRBD1. The CDR3 is 16 residues long. The germline V gene has CDR1 MNHEY and CDR2 SVGAGI. The V gene end was trimmed by 2 bases and the J gene end by 6 bases; junction bases not matched to a gene: 8. Here the CDR3 reads CASSYPGQGGVQPQHF. DNA of the CDR3: TGTGCCAGCAGTTACCCGGGACAGGGTGGCGTTCAGCCCCAGCATTTT.

The chain has TRBV28 and TRBJ2-1; TRBD1 matches at 8 bases. This CDR3 region has 16 residues. V dropped 5 bases and J dropped 8; count of bases not matched to a gene: 14. CDR1 and CDR2 (germline): MDHEN, SYDVKM. The CDR3 bases are TGTGCCAGCAGTAGGACAGGGTCGAGATTAGCTTATGAGCAGTTCTTC. This sequence encodes CASSRTGSRLAYEQFF.

CDR3 residues: CASSESGTGMQPQHF. CDR3 sequence (DNA): TGCGCCAGCAGTGAGTCGGGGACAGGGATGCAGCCCCAGCATTTT. The chain has TRBV10-1 and TRBJ1-5, with 9 bases identical to TRBD1. CDR1 is WNHNN and CDR2 is SYGVQD in the germline V gene (reference sequence). CDR3 length equals 15 residues. V gave up 0 bases and J gave up 7 bases; unmatched junction bases: 4.

This chain connects TRBV11-3 to TRBJ1-4; no clear D gene. The length of the CDR3 is 12 residues. V was cut by 5 bases and J by 8 bases, with 9 bases left in between. The V gene's germline CDR1 is SGHNT and CDR2 YENEEA. The CDR3 loop is CASSRTREKLFF. CDR3 DNA sequence: TGTGCCAGCAGCCGAACGAGGGAAAAACTGTTTTTT.

This clonotype was observed a few times. The J gene is TRBJ2-5, the V gene TRBV20-1; no firm D call. V gave up 2 bases and J gave up 5 bases, with 12 bases separating them. In germline, CDR1 is DFQATT, CDR2 SNEGSKA (reference sequence). This CDR3 comprises 13 residues. The CDR3 DNA sequence: TGCAGTGCTAGAAATTTGGGCAGGGAGACCCAGTACTTC. Translating gives CSARNLGRETQYF.

In its sample, this clonotype was seen a few times. The rearrangement joins TRBV27 to TRBJ2-3; the match to TRBD1 covers 8 bases. This CDR3 region has 15 residues. The V gene end was trimmed by 5 bases and the J gene end by 5 bases; junction bases not matched to a gene: 9. CDR1 is MNHEY, CDR2 SMNVEV, per germline (reference sequence). The CDR3 is CASSTSDRGRDTQYF. The DNA of the CDR3 is TGTGCCAGCAGTACCTCAGACAGGGGACGAGATACGCAGTATTTT.

This clonotype has just a few counts. The chain carries TRBV12-2 and TRBJ1-1; the listed D gene, TRBD1, was not tested against the DNA. TRBV12-2 is described as a pseudogene. The CDR3 runs 16 residues. DNA for the CDR3: TGTGCAAGTCGCTCCCTCGGGGCAGGCTGGAACACTGAAGCTTTCTTT. Its protein product is CASRSLGAGWNTEAFF.

This clonotype appeared a few times. The V gene is TRBV24-1, the J gene TRBJ2-3; D gene ambiguous. With 4 bases removed from V and 2 bases from J, the gap between germline ends came to 6 bases. The length of the CDR3 is 13 residues. The V gene's germline CDR1 is KGHDR and CDR2 SFDVKD. CDR3 sequence reads: CATSDPPTDTQYF. DNA for the CDR3: TGTGCCACCAGTGACCCCCCCACAGATACGCAGTATTTT.

The rearrangement links TRBV11-3 to TRBJ2-5, with D uncertain. This CDR3 spans 14 amino acids. The germline gives CDR1 SGHNT, CDR2 YENEEA. The ends were cut back, 5 bases at V and 7 bases at J, with 17 bases in the middle. CDR3: CASSGTSRVGTQYF. The DNA for the CDR3 is TGTGCCAGCAGCGGAACCTCACGTGTGGGGACCCAGTACTTC. The entire variable domain, with the rest obtained from reference TRBV11-3 and TRBJ2-5, is as follows: EAGVVQSPRYKIIEKKQPVAFWCNPISGHNTLYWYLQNLGQGPELLIRYENEEAVDDSQLPKDRFSAERLKGVDSTLKIQPAELGDSAVYLCASSGTSRVGTQYFGPGTRLLVL.

CDR3 nucleotides: TGTGCCAGCAGCTTGCGATCCGGGGGGAACACTGAAGCTTTCTTT. Translation: CASSLRSGGNTEAFF. The chain joins TRBV5-4 to TRBJ1-1; D perhaps matches TRBD1 (5 bases). V was clipped by 1 base and J by 1 base, with 11 bases between them. CDR3 length: 15 residues. Germline V gene lookup returns CDR1 SGHNT and CDR2 YYREEE (reference sequence).

The chain employs TRBV28 and TRBJ1-3; D not resolved. Germline V gene data show CDR1 as MDHEN and CDR2 as SYDVKM. V shed 4 bases and J shed 5 bases, with 15 bases lying between them. CDR3 length equals 15 residues. CDR3 coding DNA: TGTGCCAGCAGTTCCCCGGCTGCTTCGAGAAACACCATATATTTT. Amino acid sequence: CASSSPAASRNTIYF.

This clonotype was seen only a few times. The V gene is TRBV15, the J gene TRBJ2-2; 7 bases agree with TRBD1. V shed 1 base and J 8 bases; nucleotides not matched to a gene: 7. Germline CDR1 is LNHNV and CDR2 is YYDKDF (reference sequence). This CDR3 comprises 15 residues. In nucleotides, the CDR3 is TGTGCCACCAGCAGAGGAGGGGGCCTAAGAGGGGAGCTGTTTTTT. Its protein product is CATSRGGGLRGELFF. The variable domain in full, with the rest retrieved from reference TRBV15 and TRBJ2-2, is DAMVIQNPRYQVTQFGKPVTLSCSQTLNHNVMYWYQQKSSQAPKLLFHYYDKDFNNEADTPDNFQSRRPNTSFCFLDIRSPGLGDTAMYLCATSRGGGLRGELFFGEGSRLTVL.

The sample holds a few counts of this clonotype. The chain recombines TRBV7-2 with TRBJ2-1, with TRBD2 matching 10 bases. The CDR3 length is 15 residues. V was clipped by 5 bases and J by 6 bases; unmatched bases: 7. Germline V gene sequence: CDR1 SGHTA, CDR2 FQGNSA. The CDR3 region is CASSPSGGAVNEQFF. DNA of the CDR3: TGTGCCAGCAGCCCGAGCGGGGGGGCTGTCAATGAGCAGTTCTTC.

The chain combines TRBV2 with TRBJ2-2; no reliable D call. The CDR3 is 14 amino acids. V was cut by 9 bases and J by 1 base, with 12 bases left in between. Germline V lookup: CDR1 SNHLY, CDR2 FYNNEI. The CDR3 nucleotides read TGTGCCAGAAGCATGGGCGGGAACACCGGGGAGCTGTTTTTT. It is translated as CARSMGGNTGELFF.

The chain links TRBV18 to TRBJ2-3, with TRBD1 matching over 9 bases. The CDR3 is 15 amino acids. V shed 4 bases and J 1 base; nucleotides not matched to a gene: 3. Germline V gene data show CDR1 as KGHSH and CDR2 as LQKENI. The CDR3 DNA is TGTGCCAGCTCACGGGGACAGGGCCGCACAGATACGCAGTATTTT. It specifies CASSRGQGRTDTQYF.